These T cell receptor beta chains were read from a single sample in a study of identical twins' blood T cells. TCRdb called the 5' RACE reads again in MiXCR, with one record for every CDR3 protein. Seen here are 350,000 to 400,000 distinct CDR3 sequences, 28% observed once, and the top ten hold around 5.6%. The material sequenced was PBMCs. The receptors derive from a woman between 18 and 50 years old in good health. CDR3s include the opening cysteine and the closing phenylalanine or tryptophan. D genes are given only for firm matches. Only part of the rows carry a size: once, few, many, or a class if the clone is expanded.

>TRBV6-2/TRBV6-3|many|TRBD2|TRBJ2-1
CASRRASGSGEQFF
TGTGCCAGCAGGAGGGCTAGCGGGAGCGGTGAGCAGTTCTTC
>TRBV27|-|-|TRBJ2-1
CASSLVRTSPDEQFF
TGTGCCAGCAGTTTAGTCAGAACTTCCCCCGATGAGCAGTTCTTC
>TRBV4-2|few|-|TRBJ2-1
CASSQRGIYNEQFF
TGTGCCAGCAGCCAAAGGGGCATCTACAATGAGCAGTTCTTC
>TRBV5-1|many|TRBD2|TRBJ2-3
CASSLNGLEPGDTQYF
TGCGCCAGCAGCTTGAATGGACTAGAGCCAGGAGATACGCAGTATTTT
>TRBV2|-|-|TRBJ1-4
CASSEASGKLFF
TGTGCCAGCAGTGAAGCGAGCGGGAAACTGTTTTTT
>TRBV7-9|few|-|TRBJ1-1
CASSLSRANTEAFF
TGTGCCAGCAGCTTATCCAGGGCAAACACTGAAGCTTTCTTT
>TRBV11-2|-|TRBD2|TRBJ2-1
CASSLGLGIQSFYNEQFF
TGTGCCAGCAGCTTGGGACTAGGGATACAGAGCTTCTACAATGAGCAGTTCTTC
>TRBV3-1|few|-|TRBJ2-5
CASSHGHKETQYF
TGTGCCAGCAGCCACGGTCACAAAGAGACCCAGTACTTC
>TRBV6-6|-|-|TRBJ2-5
CASKDSQETQHF
TGTGCCAGCAAGGACTCCCAAGAGACCCAGCACTTC
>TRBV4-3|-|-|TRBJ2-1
CASSQAVADYNEQFF
TGCGCCAGCAGCCAAGCGGTAGCGGACTACAATGAGCAGTTCTTC
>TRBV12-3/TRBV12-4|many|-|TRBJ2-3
CASSLFDEGTDTQYF
TGTGCCAGCAGTTTGTTTGACGAAGGCACAGATACGCAGTATTTT
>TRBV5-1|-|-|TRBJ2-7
CASSEVPSYEQYF
TGCGCCAGCAGCGAGGTCCCCTCCTACGAGCAGTACTTC
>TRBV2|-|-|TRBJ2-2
CASKGQRGTGELFF
TGTGCCAGCAAAGGACAGCGCGGCACCGGGGAGCTGTTTTTT
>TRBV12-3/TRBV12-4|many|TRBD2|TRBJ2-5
CASSSLAGETQYF
TGTGCCAGCAGTTCACTAGCGGGGGAGACCCAGTACTTC
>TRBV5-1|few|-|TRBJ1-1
CASSLSSRGDEAFF
TGCGCCAGCAGCTTGTCTTCTCGGGGGGATGAAGCTTTCTTT
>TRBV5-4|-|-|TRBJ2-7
CAYTLMVEPYEQYF
TGTGCCTATACTTTGATGGTTGAGCCCTACGAGCAGTACTTC
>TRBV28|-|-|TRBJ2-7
CASSSNGYEQYF
TGTGCCAGCAGTAGTAACGGTTACGAGCAGTACTTC
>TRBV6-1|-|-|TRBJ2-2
CASRRGVSTGELFF
TGTGCCAGCAGAAGAGGGGTTTCCACCGGGGAGCTGTTTTTT
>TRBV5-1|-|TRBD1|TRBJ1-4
CTSRGQDNEKLFF
TGCACCAGCAGAGGACAGGATAATGAAAAACTGTTTTTT
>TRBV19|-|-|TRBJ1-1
CASSPRSSPTEAFF
TGTGCCAGTAGTCCCCGAAGCAGCCCAACTGAAGCTTTCTTT
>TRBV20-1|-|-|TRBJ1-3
CSARMPSGNTIYF
TGCAGTGCCCGCATGCCCTCTGGAAACACCATATATTTT
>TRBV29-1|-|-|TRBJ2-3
CSECIGPDTQYF
TGCAGCGAATGCATAGGACCAGATACGCAGTATTTT
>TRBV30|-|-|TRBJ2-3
CAWSMADTQYF
TGTGCCTGGAGTATGGCAGATACGCAGTATTTT
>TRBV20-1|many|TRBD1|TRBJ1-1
CSARVGGQTAEAFF
TGCAGTGCTAGAGTGGGGGGACAGACAGCTGAAGCTTTCTTT
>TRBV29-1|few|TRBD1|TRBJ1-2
CSVEASWDSRYGYTF
TGCAGCGTTGAAGCGAGTTGGGACAGTCGGTATGGCTACACCTTC
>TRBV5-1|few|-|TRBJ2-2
CASSFQGDTGELFF
TGCGCCAGCAGCTTCCAAGGCGACACCGGGGAGCTGTTTTTT
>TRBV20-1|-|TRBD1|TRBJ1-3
CSARDRVGNTLYF
TGCAGTGCCCGGGACAGAGTCGGAAACACCCTATATTTT
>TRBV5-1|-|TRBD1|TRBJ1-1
CASTPTGVLRLNTEAFF
TGCGCCAGCACCCCGACAGGGGTCCTCCGCTTGAACACTGAAGCTTTCTTT
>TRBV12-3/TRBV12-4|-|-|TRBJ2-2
CASSYLLGNGELFF
TGTGCCAGCAGTTACCTGTTAGGGAACGGGGAGCTGTTTTTT
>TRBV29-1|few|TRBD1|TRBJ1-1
CSVEVGGAMAFF
TGCAGCGTTGAAGTAGGGGGCGCAATGGCTTTCTTT
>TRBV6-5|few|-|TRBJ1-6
CASSYSSRSYNSPLHF
TGTGCCAGCAGTTACTCCAGCCGCTCCTATAATTCACCCCTCCACTTT
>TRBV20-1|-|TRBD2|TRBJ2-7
CSARDRGTTFNEQYF
TGCAGTGCTAGAGACCGAGGGACTACGTTCAACGAGCAGTACTTC
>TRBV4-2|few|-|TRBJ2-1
CASSQASNEQFF
TGTGCCAGCAGTCAAGCTTCCAATGAGCAGTTCTTC
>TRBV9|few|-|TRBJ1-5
CASSVAGVSNQPQHF
TGTGCCAGCAGCGTAGCCGGGGTTAGCAATCAGCCCCAGCATTTT
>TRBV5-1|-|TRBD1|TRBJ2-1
CASSSGQGANNEQFF
TGCGCCAGCAGCTCCGGACAGGGGGCGAACAATGAGCAGTTCTTC
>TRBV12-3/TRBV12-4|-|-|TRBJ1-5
CASTKDRPNQPQHF
TGTGCCAGCACCAAGGATAGGCCTAATCAGCCCCAGCATTTT
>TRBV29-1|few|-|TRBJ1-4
CSAATNEKLFF
TGCAGCGCGGCAACTAATGAAAAACTGTTTTTT
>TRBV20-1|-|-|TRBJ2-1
CSASERDEQFF
TGCAGTGCTTCGGAGAGGGATGAGCAGTTCTTC
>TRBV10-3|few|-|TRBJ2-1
CAISVALGSYNEQFF
TGTGCCATCAGTGTCGCCCTGGGCTCCTACAATGAGCAGTTCTTC
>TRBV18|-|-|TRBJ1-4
CASSPPSDEKLFF
TGTGCCAGCTCACCTCCGTCGGATGAAAAACTGTTTTTT
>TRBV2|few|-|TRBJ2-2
CASSEGTLTGELFF
TGTGCCAGCAGTGAAGGGACACTCACCGGGGAGCTGTTTTTT
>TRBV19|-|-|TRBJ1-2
CAGSMNTNYGYTF
TGTGCCGGTAGTATGAACACAAACTATGGCTACACCTTC
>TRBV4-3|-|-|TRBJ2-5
CASSQALQETQYF
TGCGCCAGCAGCCAAGCCCTGCAAGAGACCCAGTACTTC
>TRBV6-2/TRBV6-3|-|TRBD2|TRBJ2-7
CASRPGTSVEQQYF
TGTGCCAGCCGCCCCGGGACTAGCGTGGAACAGCAGTACTTC
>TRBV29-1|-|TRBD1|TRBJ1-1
CSYGQGNTEAFF
TGCAGCTACGGACAGGGGAACACTGAAGCGTTCTTT
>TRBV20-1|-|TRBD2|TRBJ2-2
CSAVRLATGELFF
TGCAGTGCCGTAAGACTAGCGACCGGGGAGCTGTTTTTT
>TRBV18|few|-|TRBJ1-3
CASSPPGRAQSGNTIYF
TGTGCCAGCTCACCACCGGGCAGGGCCCAATCTGGAAACACCATATATTTT
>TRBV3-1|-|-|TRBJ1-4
CASSQGFGKLFF
TGTGCCAGCAGCCAAGGTTTCGGAAAACTGTTTTTT
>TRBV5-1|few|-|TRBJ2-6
CASKSNPSSGANVLTF
TGCGCCAGTAAGTCAAACCCGAGCTCTGGGGCCAACGTCCTGACTTTC
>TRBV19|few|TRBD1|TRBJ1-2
CASSLGQGQGYTF
TGTGCCAGTAGTCTCGGACAGGGACAAGGCTACACCTTC
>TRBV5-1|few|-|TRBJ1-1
CASSFMSGNTEAFF
TGCGCCAGCAGCTTTATGAGTGGGAACACTGAAGCTTTCTTT